This T cell receptor beta chain was sequenced during a study of breast tumors, draining lymph nodes, adjacent tissues. Samples came from axillary lymph nodes draining the breast cancer. Whole-study findings and limits: Luminal-like breast cancer showed significantly higher tumor–nontumor repertoire similarity than basal-like. Data only fit, rather than demonstrated, lymph node origin of most tumor T cells. Tumor TCR diversity was below lymph nodes but above nontumor tissue.

This clonotype was recorded many times. The target antigen is unknown. Each CDR3 protein gets one entry after TCRdb re-called the multiplex PCR reads with MiXCR. The data contain approximately 88,000 distinct CDR3 sequences, over 25% of them singletons. The source of this sequence is a female donor with breast cancer. Some clones in this sample may be carry-over from other donors' samples. The sequenced material came from axillary lymph node tissue.

CDR3 nucleotides: TGTGCCTGGCTAGACGCGACAGGGACCGTAAGCGAGCAGTACTTC. Translating gives CAWLDATGTVSEQYF. The genes are TRBV30 and TRBJ2-7, with TRBD1 identical over 7 bases. V lost 5 bases to trimming and J lost 6 bases; unmatched junction nucleotides: 16. This CDR3 contains 15 residues. Germline V lookup: CDR1 GTSNPN, CDR2 SVGIG (reference sequence).